The 3 T cell receptor beta chains below were found in one sample sequenced in a study of shared clonotypes between healthy human individuals. This table comes from immunoSEQ multiplex PCR, and its TCRdb copy is limited to in-frame clones, with some not included. In the table there are roughly 1,600,000 clones, 98% to 99% of which are singletons. Sequencing used naive CD4+ T cells sorted from blood. Subset given: CD45RA+ positively selected. These TCRs come from a man in his thirties or forties in good health.

The V and J genes are TRBV6-1 and TRBJ2-3; tentative D call: TRBD1 (6 bases). V lost 2 bases and J 2 bases, leaving 14 bases between the germline ends. Germline CDR1 MNHNS, CDR2 SASEGT. This CDR3 spans 16 amino acids. The CDR3 coding sequence is TGTGCCAGCAGTGAACCCAGGGGTTTAGACACAGATACGCAGTATTTT. It specifies CASSEPRGLDTDTQYF.

The rearrangement links TRBV9 to TRBJ2-2, with D possibly called TRBD1 or TRBD2 (5 bases each). Germline CDR1 and CDR2: SGDLS and YYNGEE. The CDR3 contains 14 residues. V lost 7 bases and J 6 bases, leaving 16 bases between the germline ends. The CDR3 DNA follows: TGTGCCAGCGAGAGGGGCGCGAGCGCCGGGGAGCTGTTTTTT. Encoded protein: CASERGASAGELFF.

V and J are TRBV5-1 and TRBJ2-7, with TRBD1 matching over 7 bases. Trimming removed 4 bases from V and 5 bases from J; junction bases left unmatched: 12. From germline, CDR1 is SGHRS and CDR2 YFSETQ. The CDR3 spans 15 residues. Written as DNA, the CDR3 is TGCGCCAGCAGCCCGGGATACGACAGGGCCCACGAGCAGTACTTC. Its translation is CASSPGYDRAHEQYF.